This T cell receptor beta chain was retrieved from a study of neurological immune-mediated disorders. TCRdb recomputed calls from the 5' RACE reads with MiXCR, one row per CDR3 protein. The sample gives about 48,000 distinct CDR3 sequences, 4.5% to 7% of which show up once; 1.4% to 1.5% is in the top ten. At least ten counts were recorded for this clonotype. Trimming cost V 4 bases and J 2 bases; bases outside gene matches: 7. The CDR3 spans 17 residues. Germline loops: CDR1 MNHNS, CDR2 SASEGT. The TCR was taken from a woman aged 18-29 years with multiple sclerosis. The sequenced sample consisted of CD4+ T cells from blood. V is TRBV6-1 and J is TRBJ2-3; 12 bases align to TRBD2. In DNA, the CDR3 is TGTGCCAGCAGTGTGGCTAGCGGGAGGGCCTTCACAGATACGCAGTATTTT. Its protein is CASSVASGRAFTDTQYF.